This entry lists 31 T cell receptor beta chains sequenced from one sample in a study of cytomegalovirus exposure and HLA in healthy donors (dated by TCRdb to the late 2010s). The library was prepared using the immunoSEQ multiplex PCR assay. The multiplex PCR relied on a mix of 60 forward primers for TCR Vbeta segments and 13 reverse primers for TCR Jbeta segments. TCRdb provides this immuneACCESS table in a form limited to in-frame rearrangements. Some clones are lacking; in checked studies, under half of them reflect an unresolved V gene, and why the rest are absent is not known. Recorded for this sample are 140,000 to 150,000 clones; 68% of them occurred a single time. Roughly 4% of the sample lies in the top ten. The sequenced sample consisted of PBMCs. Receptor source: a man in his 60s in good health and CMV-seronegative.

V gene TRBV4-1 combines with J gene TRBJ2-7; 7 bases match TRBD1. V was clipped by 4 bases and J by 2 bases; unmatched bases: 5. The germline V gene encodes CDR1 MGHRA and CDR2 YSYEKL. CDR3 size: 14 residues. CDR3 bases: TGCGCCAGCAGCCCAGGACAGGTTCCCTACGAGCAGTACTTC. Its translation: CASSPGQVPYEQYF.

CDR3 nucleotides: TGTGCCAGCAGTTTCCTACAGGAAAATCAGCCCCAGCATTTT. This sequence encodes CASSFLQENQPQHF. The chain carries TRBV28 and TRBJ1-5; tentative D call: TRBD1 (5 bases). Trimming removed 3 bases at V and 4 bases at J, with 10 bases between. Germline CDR1 MDHEN, CDR2 SYDVKM. The CDR3 runs 14 residues.

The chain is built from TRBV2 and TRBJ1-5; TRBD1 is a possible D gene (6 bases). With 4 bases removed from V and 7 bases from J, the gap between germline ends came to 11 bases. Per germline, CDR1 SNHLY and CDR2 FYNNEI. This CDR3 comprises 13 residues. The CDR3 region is CASSGGGQQPQHF. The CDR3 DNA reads TGTGCCAGCAGTGGAGGGGGTCAACAGCCCCAGCATTTT.

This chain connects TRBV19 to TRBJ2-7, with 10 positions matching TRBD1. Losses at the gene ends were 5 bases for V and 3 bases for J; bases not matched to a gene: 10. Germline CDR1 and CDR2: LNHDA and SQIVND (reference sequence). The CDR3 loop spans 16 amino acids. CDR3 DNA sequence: TGTGCCAGTAGTCCGATCTGGGACAGGGGAAGCTACGAGCAGTACTTC. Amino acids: CASSPIWDRGSYEQYF.

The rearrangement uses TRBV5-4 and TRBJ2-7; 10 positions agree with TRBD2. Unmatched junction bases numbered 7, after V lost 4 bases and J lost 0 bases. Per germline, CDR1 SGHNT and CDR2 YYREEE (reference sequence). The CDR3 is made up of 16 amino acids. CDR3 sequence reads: CASSRSRTSGSYEQYF. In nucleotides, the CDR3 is TGTGCCAGCAGCAGAAGTCGGACTAGCGGCTCCTACGAGCAGTACTTC.

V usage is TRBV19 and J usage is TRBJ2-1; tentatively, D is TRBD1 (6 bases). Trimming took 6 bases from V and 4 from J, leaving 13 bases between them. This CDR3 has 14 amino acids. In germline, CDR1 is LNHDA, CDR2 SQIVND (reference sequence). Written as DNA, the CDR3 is TGTGCCAGTAGGGGGGCGGGCCAATACAATGAGCAGTTCTTC. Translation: CASRGAGQYNEQFF.

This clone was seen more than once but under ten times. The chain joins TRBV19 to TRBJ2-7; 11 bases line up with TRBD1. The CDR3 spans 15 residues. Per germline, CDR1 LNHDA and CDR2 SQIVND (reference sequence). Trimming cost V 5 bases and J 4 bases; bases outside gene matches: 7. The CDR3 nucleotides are TGTGCCAGTAGTGCCGGACAGGGGGCGGTTTACGAGCAGTACTTC. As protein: CASSAGQGAVYEQYF.

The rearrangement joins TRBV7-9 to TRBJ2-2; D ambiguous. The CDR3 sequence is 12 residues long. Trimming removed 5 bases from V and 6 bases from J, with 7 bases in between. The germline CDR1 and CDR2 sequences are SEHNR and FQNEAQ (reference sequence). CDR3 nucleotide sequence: TGTGCCAGCAGCCTCCCTCCCGGGGAGCTGTTTTTT. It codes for CASSLPPGELFF.

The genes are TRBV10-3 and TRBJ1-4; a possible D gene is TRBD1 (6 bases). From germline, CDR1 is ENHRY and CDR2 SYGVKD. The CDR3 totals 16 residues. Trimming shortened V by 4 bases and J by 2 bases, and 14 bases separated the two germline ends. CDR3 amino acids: CAISVGRGRTNEKLFF. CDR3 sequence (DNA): TGTGCCATCAGTGTGGGCAGGGGTCGGACTAATGAAAAACTGTTTTTT.

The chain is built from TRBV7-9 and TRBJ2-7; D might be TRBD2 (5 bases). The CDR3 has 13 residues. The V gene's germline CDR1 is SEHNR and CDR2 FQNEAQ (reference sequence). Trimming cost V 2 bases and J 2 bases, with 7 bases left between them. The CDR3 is CASSLMEAYEQYF. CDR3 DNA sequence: TGTGCCAGCAGCTTAATGGAGGCCTACGAGCAGTACTTC. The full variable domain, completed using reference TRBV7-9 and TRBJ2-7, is DTGVSQNPRHKITKRGQNVTFRCDPISEHNRLYWYRQTLGQGPEFLTYFQNEAQLEKSRLLSDRFSAERPKGSFSTLEIQRTEQGDSAMYLCASSLMEAYEQYFGPGTRLTVT.

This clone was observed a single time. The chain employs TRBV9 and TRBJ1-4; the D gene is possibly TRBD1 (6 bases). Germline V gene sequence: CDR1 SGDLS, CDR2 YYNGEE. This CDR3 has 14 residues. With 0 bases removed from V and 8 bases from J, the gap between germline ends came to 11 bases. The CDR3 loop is CASSVARGGEKLFF. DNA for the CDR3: TGTGCCAGCAGCGTAGCCAGGGGTGGCGAAAAACTGTTTTTT.

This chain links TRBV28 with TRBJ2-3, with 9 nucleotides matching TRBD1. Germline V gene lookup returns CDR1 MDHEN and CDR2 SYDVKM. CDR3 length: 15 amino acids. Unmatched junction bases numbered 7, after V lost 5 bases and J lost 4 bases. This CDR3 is CASSARDREPDTQYF. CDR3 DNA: TGTGCCAGCAGTGCCCGGGACAGGGAGCCAGATACGCAGTATTTT.

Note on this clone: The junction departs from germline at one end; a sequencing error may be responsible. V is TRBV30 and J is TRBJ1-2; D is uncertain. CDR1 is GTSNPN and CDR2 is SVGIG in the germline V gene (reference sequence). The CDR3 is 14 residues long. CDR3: CAWSSQETNYGYPF. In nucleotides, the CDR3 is TGTGCCTGGAGTTCCCAGGAGACTAACTATGGCTACCCCTTC.

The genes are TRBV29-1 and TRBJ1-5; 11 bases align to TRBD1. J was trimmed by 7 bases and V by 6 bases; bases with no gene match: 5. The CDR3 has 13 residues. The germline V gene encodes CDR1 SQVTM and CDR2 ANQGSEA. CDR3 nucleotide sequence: TGCAGCGTCGGACAGGGGGCTTCCCAGCCCCAGCATTTT. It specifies CSVGQGASQPQHF. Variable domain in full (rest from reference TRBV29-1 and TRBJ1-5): SAVISQKPSRDICQRGTSLTIQCQVDSQVTMMFWYRQQPGQSLTLIATANQGSEATYESGFVIDKFPISRPNLTFSTLTVSNMSPEDSSIYLCSVGQGASQPQHFGDGTRLSIL.

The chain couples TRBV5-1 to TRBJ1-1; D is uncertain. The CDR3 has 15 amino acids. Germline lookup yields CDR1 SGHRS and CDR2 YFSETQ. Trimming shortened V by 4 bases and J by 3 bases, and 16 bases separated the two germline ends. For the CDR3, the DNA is TGCGCCAGCAGCCCCTTGTCGACGGGAGACACTGAAGCTTTCTTT. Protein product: CASSPLSTGDTEAFF.

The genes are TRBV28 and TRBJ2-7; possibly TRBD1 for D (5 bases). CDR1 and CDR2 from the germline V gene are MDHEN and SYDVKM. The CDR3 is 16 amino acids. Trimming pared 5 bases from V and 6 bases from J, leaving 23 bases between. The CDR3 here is CASSPPRQGSFSEQYF. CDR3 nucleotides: TGTGCCAGCAGTCCCCCGAGGCAGGGATCCTTCAGCGAGCAGTACTTC.

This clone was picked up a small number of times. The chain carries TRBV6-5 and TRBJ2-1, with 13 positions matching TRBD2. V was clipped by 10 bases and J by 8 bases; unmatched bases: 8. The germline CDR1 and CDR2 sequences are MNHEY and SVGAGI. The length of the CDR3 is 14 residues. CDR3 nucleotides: TGTGCCACCTACTGGACTAGCGGGAGTTATGAGCAGTTCTTC. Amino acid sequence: CATYWTSGSYEQFF.

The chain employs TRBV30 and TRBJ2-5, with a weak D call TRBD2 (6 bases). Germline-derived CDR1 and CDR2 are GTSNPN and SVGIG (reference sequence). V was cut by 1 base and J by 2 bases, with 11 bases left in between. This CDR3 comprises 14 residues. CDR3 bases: TGTGCCTGGAGTGAGGGACTCCCACAAGAGACCCAGTACTTC. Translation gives CAWSEGLPQETQYF.

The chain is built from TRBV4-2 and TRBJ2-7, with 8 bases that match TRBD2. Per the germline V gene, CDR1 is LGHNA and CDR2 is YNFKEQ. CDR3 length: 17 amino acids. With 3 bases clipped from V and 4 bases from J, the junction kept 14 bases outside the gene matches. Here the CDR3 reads CASSHPFKSGSQYEQYF. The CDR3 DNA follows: TGTGCCAGCAGCCATCCCTTCAAAAGCGGGAGTCAGTACGAGCAGTACTTC.

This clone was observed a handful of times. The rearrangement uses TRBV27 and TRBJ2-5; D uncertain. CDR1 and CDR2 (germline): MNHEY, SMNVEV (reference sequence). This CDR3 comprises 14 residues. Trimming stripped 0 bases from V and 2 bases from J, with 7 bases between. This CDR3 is CASSLSRVQETQYF. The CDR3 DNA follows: TGTGCCAGCAGTTTATCTCGAGTACAAGAGACCCAGTACTTC.

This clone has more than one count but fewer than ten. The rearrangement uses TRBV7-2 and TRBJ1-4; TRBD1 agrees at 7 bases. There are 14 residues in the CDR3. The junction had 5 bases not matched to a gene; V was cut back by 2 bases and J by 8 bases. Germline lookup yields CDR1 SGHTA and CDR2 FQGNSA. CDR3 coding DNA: TGTGCCAGCAGCTTACAGATACAGGGGGAAAAACTGTTTTTT. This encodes CASSLQIQGEKLFF.

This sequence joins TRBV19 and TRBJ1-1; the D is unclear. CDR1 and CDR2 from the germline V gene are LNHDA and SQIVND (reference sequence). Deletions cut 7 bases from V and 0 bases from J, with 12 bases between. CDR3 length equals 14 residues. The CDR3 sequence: CASTRREMNTEAFF. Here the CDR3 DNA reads TGTGCCAGTACCCGGAGGGAAATGAACACTGAAGCTTTCTTT.

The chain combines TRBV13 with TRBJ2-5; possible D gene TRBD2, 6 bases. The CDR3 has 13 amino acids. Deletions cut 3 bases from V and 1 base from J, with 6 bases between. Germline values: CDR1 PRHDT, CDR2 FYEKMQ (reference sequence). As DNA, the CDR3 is TGTGCCAGCAGCTTCGGGGGCCAAGAGACCCAGTACTTC. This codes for CASSFGGQETQYF.

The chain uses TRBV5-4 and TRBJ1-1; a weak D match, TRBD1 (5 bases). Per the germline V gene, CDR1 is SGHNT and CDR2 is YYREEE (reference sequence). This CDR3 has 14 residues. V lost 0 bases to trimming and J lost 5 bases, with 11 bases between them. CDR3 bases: TGTGCCAGCAGCTTGGGGGGGGAGCAGACTGAAGCTTTCTTT. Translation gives CASSLGGEQTEAFF.

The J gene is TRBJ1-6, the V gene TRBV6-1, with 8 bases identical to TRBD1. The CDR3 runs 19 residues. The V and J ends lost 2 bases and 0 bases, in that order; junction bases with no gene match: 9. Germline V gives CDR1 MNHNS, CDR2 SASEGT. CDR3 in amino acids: CASSELGQGASSYNSPLHF. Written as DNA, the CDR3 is TGTGCCAGCAGTGAACTTGGGCAGGGGGCAAGCTCCTATAATTCACCCCTCCACTTT.

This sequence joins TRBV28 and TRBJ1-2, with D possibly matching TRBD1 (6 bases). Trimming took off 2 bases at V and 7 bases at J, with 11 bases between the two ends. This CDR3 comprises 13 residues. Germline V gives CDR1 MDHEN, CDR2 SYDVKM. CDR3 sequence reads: CASSLPQGGGYTF. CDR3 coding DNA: TGTGCCAGCAGTTTACCGCAAGGGGGTGGCTACACCTTC.

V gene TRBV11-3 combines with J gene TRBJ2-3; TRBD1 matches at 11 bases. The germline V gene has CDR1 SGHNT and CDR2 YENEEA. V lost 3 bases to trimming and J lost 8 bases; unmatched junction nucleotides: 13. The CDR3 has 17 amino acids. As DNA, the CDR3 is TGTGCCAGCAGCTTGGGACAGGGGGACCCCGAGTCCAGTACGCAGTATTTT. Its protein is CASSLGQGDPESSTQYF.

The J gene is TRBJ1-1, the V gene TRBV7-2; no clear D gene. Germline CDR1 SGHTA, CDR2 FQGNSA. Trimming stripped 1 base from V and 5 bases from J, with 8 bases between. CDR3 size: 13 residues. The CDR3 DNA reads TGTGCCAGCAGCTTAGGGAGAATAACTGAAGCTTTCTTT. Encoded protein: CASSLGRITEAFF.

CDR3 nucleotide sequence: TGTGCCAGCAGTTTTATCGGGACAGGGTTAGAGACCCAGTACTTC. Its protein product is CASSFIGTGLETQYF. This sequence joins TRBV9 and TRBJ2-5; TRBD1 aligns across 9 bases. V lost 5 bases, J lost 4 bases, and 9 bases stayed unmatched. Germline V gene lookup returns CDR1 SGDLS and CDR2 YYNGEE. This CDR3 has 15 residues.

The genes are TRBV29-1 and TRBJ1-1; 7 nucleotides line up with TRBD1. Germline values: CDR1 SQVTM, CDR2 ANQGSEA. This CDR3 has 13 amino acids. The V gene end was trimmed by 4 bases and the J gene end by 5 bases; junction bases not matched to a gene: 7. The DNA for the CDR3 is TGCAGCGTTGTAAGGGGGCGAAGGACTGAAGCTTTCTTT. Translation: CSVVRGRRTEAFF.

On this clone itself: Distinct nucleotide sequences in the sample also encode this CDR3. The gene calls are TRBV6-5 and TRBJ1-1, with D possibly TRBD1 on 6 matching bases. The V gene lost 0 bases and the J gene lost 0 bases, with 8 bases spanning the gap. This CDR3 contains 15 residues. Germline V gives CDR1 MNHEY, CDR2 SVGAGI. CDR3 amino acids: CASSYSTGLNTEAFF. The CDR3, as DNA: TGTGCCAGCAGTTACTCGACAGGATTGAACACTGAAGCTTTCTTT.